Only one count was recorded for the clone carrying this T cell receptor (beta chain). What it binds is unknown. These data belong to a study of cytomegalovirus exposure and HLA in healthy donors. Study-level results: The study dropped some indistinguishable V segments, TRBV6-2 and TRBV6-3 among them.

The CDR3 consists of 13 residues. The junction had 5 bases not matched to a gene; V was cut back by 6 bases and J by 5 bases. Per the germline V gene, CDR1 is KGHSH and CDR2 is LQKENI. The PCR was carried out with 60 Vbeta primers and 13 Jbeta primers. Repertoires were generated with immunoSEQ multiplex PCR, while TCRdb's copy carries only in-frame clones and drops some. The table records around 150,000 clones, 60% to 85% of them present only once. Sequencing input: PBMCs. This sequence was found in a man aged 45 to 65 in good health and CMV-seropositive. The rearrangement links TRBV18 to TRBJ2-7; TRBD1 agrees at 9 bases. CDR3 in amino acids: CASSLRDRDEQYF. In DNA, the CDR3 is TGTGCCAGCTCCCTCCGGGACAGGGACGAGCAGTACTTC.